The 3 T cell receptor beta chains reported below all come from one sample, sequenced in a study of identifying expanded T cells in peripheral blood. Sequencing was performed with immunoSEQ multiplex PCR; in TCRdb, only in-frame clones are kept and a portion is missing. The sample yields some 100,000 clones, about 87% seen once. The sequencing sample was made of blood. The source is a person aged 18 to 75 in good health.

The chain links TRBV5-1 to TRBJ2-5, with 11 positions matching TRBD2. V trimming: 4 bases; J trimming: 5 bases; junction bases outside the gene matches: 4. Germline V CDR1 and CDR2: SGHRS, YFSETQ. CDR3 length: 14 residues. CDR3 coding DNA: TGCGCCAGCAGCGTTCTAGCGGGAGGTGAGACCCAGTACTTC. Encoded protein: CASSVLAGGETQYF. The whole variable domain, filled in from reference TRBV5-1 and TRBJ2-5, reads KAGVTQTPRYLIKTRGQQVTLSCSPISGHRSVSWYQQTPGQGLQFLFEYFSETQRNKGNFPGRFSGRQFSNSRSEMNVSTLELGDSALYLCASSVLAGGETQYFGPGTRLLVL.

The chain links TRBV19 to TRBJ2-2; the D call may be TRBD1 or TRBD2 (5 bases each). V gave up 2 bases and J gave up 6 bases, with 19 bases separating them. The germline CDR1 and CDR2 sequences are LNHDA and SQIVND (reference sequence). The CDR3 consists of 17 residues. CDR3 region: CASSIRGGGLSSGELFF. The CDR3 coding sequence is TGTGCCAGTAGTATACGGGGCGGAGGTTTGAGCTCCGGGGAGCTGTTTTTT. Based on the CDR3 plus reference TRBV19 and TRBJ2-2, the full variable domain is DGGITQSPKYLFRKEGQNVTLSCEQNLNHDAMYWYRQDPGQGLRLIYYSQIVNDFQKGDIAEGYSVSREKKESFPLTVTSAQKNPTAFYLCASSIRGGGLSSGELFFGEGSRLTVL.

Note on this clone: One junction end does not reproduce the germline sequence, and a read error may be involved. DNA for the CDR3: TGTGCCACCTACCCCCGGGGACAGTTGAACTTC. Translated, it gives CATYPRGQLNF. The chain joins TRBV9 to TRBJ2-7, with 7 bases lining up with TRBD1. The germline gives CDR1 SGDLS, CDR2 YYNGEE. The CDR3 runs 11 residues. Combining the CDR3 with reference TRBV9 and TRBJ2-7 gives the whole variable domain DSGVTQTPKHLITATGQRVTLRCSPRSGDLSVYWYQQSLDQGLQFLIQYYNGEERAKGNILERFSAQQFPDLHSELNLSSLELGDSALYFCATYPRGQLNFGPGTRLTVT.